These 30 T cell receptor beta chains were sequenced from one sample in a study of T-cell memory formation after mild COVID-19. TCRdb independently ran MiXCR on the 5' RACE reads; one entry per CDR3 protein. The table includes fewer than 60,000 distinct CDR3 sequences, 25% to 35% detected once. Specimen: PBMCs or a T cell subset sorted from them (not recorded which). These receptors came from a man between 18 and 35 years old who had mild COVID-19 (a few samples of this study predate the infection). Cell type and time point are not known.

This clonotype appeared a single time. The gene calls are TRBV5-6 and TRBJ2-3; TRBD2 agrees at 8 bases. V trimming: 3 bases; J trimming: 1 base; junction bases outside the gene matches: 10. Germline V CDR1 and CDR2: SGHDT, YYEEEE. This CDR3 has 17 amino acids. The CDR3 reads CASSSTGGDRGTDTQYF. The CDR3 DNA sequence: TGTGCCAGCAGCTCCACCGGGGGGGACCGAGGCACAGATACGCAGTATTTT.

At least ten counts were recorded for this clonotype. This sequence joins TRBV12-5 and TRBJ2-1; the match to TRBD1 covers 7 bases. CDR3 length: 13 residues. The junction had 4 bases not matched to a gene; V was cut back by 3 bases and J by 8 bases. Germline CDR1 LGHNT, CDR2 FRNRAP. The CDR3 DNA sequence: TGTGCTAGTGGTTTCTGGACAGGTCATGAGCAGTTCTTC. Translating it yields CASGFWTGHEQFF.

This clonotype was seen many times. V is TRBV3-1 and J is TRBJ2-3; D uncertain. The ends were cut back, 0 bases at V and 0 bases at J, with 7 bases in the middle. Germline V CDR1 and CDR2: LGHDT, YNNKEL (reference sequence). This CDR3 contains 15 residues. CDR3 sequence (DNA): TGTGCCAGCAGCCAAGAGTCGGCTAGCACAGATACGCAGTATTTT. The encoded protein is CASSQESASTDTQYF.

This clonotype has a count of ten or more. The CDR3 coding sequence is TGTGCCAGCAGCCGACAGGACAAAGAGACCCAGTACTTC. Encoded protein: CASSRQDKETQYF. This sequence joins TRBV3-1 and TRBJ2-5, with a tentative D call TRBD1 (6 bases). This CDR3 is 13 amino acids long. The ends were cut back, 4 bases at V and 3 bases at J, with 9 bases in the middle. Germline V CDR1 and CDR2: LGHDT, YNNKEL (reference sequence).

This clonotype has only a few counts. J is TRBJ2-1 and V is TRBV6-2 or TRBV6-3; TRBD2 aligns across 10 bases. Germline V gene sequence: CDR1 MNHEY, CDR2 SVGEGT. With V trimmed by 3 bases and J by 7 bases, 6 bases remained unmatched. The CDR3 totals 15 residues. CDR3 coding DNA: TGTGCCAGCAGTTATCTAGCGGGGGTCGGGAATGAGCAGTTCTTC. Encoded protein: CASSYLAGVGNEQFF.

The chain recombines TRBV4-1 with TRBJ2-7; D may correspond to TRBD1 or TRBD2 (6 bases each). The CDR3 has 14 amino acids. The germline V gene has CDR1 MGHRA and CDR2 YSYEKL. Trimming took off 4 bases at V and 4 bases at J, with 14 bases between the two ends. CDR3 residues: CASSPDAGTYEQYF. The CDR3 nucleotides are TGCGCCAGCAGCCCGGATGCGGGGACATACGAGCAGTACTTC.

The chain combines TRBV11-2 with TRBJ2-2; perhaps TRBD1 as D (6 bases). V dropped 5 bases and J dropped 4 bases, with 14 bases sitting between them. Germline CDR1 is SGHAT and CDR2 is FQNNGV. This CDR3 has 15 residues. CDR3 sequence: CASSQQGKGTGELFF. The CDR3 DNA sequence: TGTGCCAGCAGCCAGCAGGGGAAGGGCACCGGGGAGCTGTTTTTT.

This clonotype appeared a few times. The chain uses TRBV7-9 and TRBJ2-2; 10 nucleotides align to TRBD2. The V segment lost 5 bases and the J segment 1 base; nucleotides outside the gene matches: 4. Germline values: CDR1 SEHNR, CDR2 FQNEAQ (reference sequence). There are 16 residues in the CDR3. Here the CDR3 reads CASSLGLARNTGELFF. The DNA of the CDR3 is TGTGCCAGCAGCCTGGGACTAGCGAGGAACACCGGGGAGCTGTTTTTT.

The chain combines TRBV7-2 with TRBJ1-1; D is undetermined. CDR1 and CDR2 from the germline V gene are SGHTA and FQGNSA. The CDR3 consists of 14 residues. V shed 3 bases and J shed 1 base, with 9 bases lying between them. CDR3 nucleotide sequence: TGTGCCAGCAGCTTTTCGGGTAAGAACACTGAAGCTTTCTTT. This translates into CASSFSGKNTEAFF.

The chain links TRBV5-4 to TRBJ2-5, with D perhaps TRBD1 (6 bases). Deletions cut 1 base from V and 5 bases from J, with 15 bases between. CDR3 length: 15 amino acids. Germline assignment: CDR1 SGHNT and CDR2 YYREEE (reference sequence). The CDR3 nucleotides read TGTGCCAGCAGCTTGAGCCAGGGGTCTGGGGAGACCCAGTACTTC. It yields the protein CASSLSQGSGETQYF.

The chain joins TRBV7-2 to TRBJ2-3; D not resolved. The CDR3 is made up of 14 amino acids. V lost 1 base and J lost 0, with 5 bases in between. CDR1 is SGHTA and CDR2 is FQGNSA in the germline V gene. CDR3 bases: TGTGCCAGCAGCTTAGGCAGCAGCACAGATACGCAGTATTTT. Residues: CASSLGSSTDTQYF.

This clonotype occurred a few times. The rearrangement joins TRBV7-9 to TRBJ2-5; 10 nucleotides line up with TRBD2. J gave up 1 base and V 3 bases, and 5 bases lay outside the gene matches. Germline CDR1 is SEHNR and CDR2 is FQNEAQ (reference sequence). The CDR3 has 16 amino acids. The CDR3 protein is CASSFVSSGGQETQYF. CDR3 coding DNA: TGTGCCAGCAGCTTTGTATCTAGCGGGGGCCAAGAGACCCAGTACTTC.

The V and J genes are TRBV7-9 and TRBJ2-1, with D perhaps matching TRBD1 (6 bases). CDR1 is SEHNR and CDR2 is FQNEAQ in the germline V gene (reference sequence). CDR3 size: 13 residues. The germline V and J ends were trimmed by 4 bases and 8 bases, with 12 bases remaining between them. As DNA, the CDR3 is TGTGCCAGCAGCTACCAGGGGATTTATGAGCAGTTCTTC. Translating it yields CASSYQGIYEQFF.

This clonotype was observed many times. The genes are TRBV29-1 and TRBJ2-3; 10 nucleotides line up with TRBD1. Germline V gene lookup returns CDR1 SQVTM and CDR2 ANQGSEA. The CDR3 sequence is 18 residues long. Trimming took 3 bases from V and 5 from J; bases not matched to a gene: 17. CDR3 DNA sequence: TGCAGCGTTGAGACTTGGGACAGGGGACTCCTAGCACAAGATACGCAGTATTTT. Amino acid sequence: CSVETWDRGLLAQDTQYF.

This clonotype was seen a few times. CDR3 residues: CASSPRGSSYEQYF. CDR3 in DNA: TGTGCCAGCAGCCCTAGGGGGAGCTCCTACGAGCAGTACTTC. The V and J genes are TRBV6-1 and TRBJ2-7, with D tentatively TRBD1 (6 bases). CDR1 and CDR2 (germline): MNHNS, SASEGT. This CDR3 is 14 amino acids long. V was cut by 6 bases and J by 0 bases, with 12 bases left in between.

The chain has TRBV12-3 or TRBV12-4 and TRBJ1-1; no clear D gene. The CDR3 runs 13 residues. V shed 3 bases and J shed 4 bases, with 9 bases lying between them. Here the CDR3 DNA reads TGTGCCAGCAGTTTCGGGTTAGGCACTGAAGCTTTCTTT. Its translation is CASSFGLGTEAFF.

The chain recombines TRBV5-6 with TRBJ2-3; 9 bases line up with TRBD2. The CDR3 has 15 amino acids. The junction had 9 bases not matched to a gene; V was cut back by 3 bases and J by 7 bases. The germline V gene has CDR1 SGHDT and CDR2 YYEEEE. Written as DNA, the CDR3 is TGTGCCAGCAGCTCAGCGGGGGGAGAGCTATATACGCAGTATTTT. It yields the protein CASSSAGGELYTQYF.

Details on this clonotype: This may arise from a read error, as a much more abundant clone is one base away. The V gene is TRBV6-2 or TRBV6-3, the J gene TRBJ2-2; 8 nucleotides agree with TRBD1. The junction had 0 bases not matched to a gene; V was cut back by 6 bases and J by 3 bases. This CDR3 is built from 13 residues. Germline loops: CDR1 MNHEY, CDR2 SVGEGT. In DNA form, the CDR3 reads TGTGCCAGCAGGACAGGGGACACCGGGGAGCTGTTTTTT. Translated: CASRTGDTGELFF.

The chain employs TRBV5-1 and TRBJ1-2, with 8 bases matching TRBD1. Looked up from germline, CDR1 is SGHRS and CDR2 is YFSETQ. The CDR3 runs to 14 residues. V was pared by 5 bases and J by 5 bases, with 8 bases of the junction left unmatched. CDR3 sequence (DNA): TGCGCCAGCAGAACGGACAGGGTGAGGTATGGCTACACCTTC. This sequence encodes CASRTDRVRYGYTF. Full variable domain (outside the CDR3, taken from reference TRBV5-1 and TRBJ1-2): KAGVTQTPRYLIKTRGQQVTLSCSPISGHRSVSWYQQTPGQGLQFLFEYFSETQRNKGNFPGRFSGRQFSNSRSEMNVSTLELGDSALYLCASRTDRVRYGYTFGSGTRLTVV.

This chain connects TRBV9 to TRBJ1-3, with D unresolved. The germline gives CDR1 SGDLS, CDR2 YYNGEE. The CDR3 extends over 15 amino acids. Trimming removed 0 bases from V and 0 bases from J, with 7 bases in between. The CDR3 nucleotides are TGTGCCAGCAGCGTAGACACTCTCTCTGGAAACACCATATATTTT. This sequence encodes CASSVDTLSGNTIYF.

This clonotype has at least ten counts. The chain has TRBV3-1 and TRBJ2-1; D gene ambiguous. Germline V gives CDR1 LGHDT, CDR2 YNNKEL (reference sequence). The CDR3 is 17 amino acids. The ends were cut back, 0 bases at V and 3 bases at J, with 15 bases in the middle. CDR3 protein: CASSQDGSRAHYNEQFF. The CDR3 DNA reads as TGTGCCAGCAGCCAAGATGGATCCCGAGCCCACTACAATGAGCAGTTCTTC.

The rearrangement links TRBV10-2 to TRBJ1-2; D is uncertain. The CDR3 has 12 residues. Germline V CDR1 and CDR2: WSHSY, SAAADI. V lost 7 bases and J 2 bases, leaving 8 bases between the germline ends. This chain's CDR3 is CASNGRNYGYTF. The CDR3 DNA reads as TGCGCCAGCAATGGACGGAACTATGGCTACACCTTC.

V gene TRBV7-8 combines with J gene TRBJ1-4; 9 bases line up with TRBD1. CDR1 SGHVS and CDR2 FQNEAQ come from the germline V gene. V gave up 5 bases and J gave up 4 bases; unmatched junction bases: 8. This CDR3 is 16 amino acids long. This chain's CDR3 is CASSETRQGVNEKLFF. The DNA for the CDR3 is TGTGCCAGCAGCGAAACCCGACAGGGGGTTAATGAAAAACTGTTTTTT.

The gene calls are TRBV12-3 or TRBV12-4 and TRBJ1-2; D possibly corresponds to TRBD1 (6 bases). Between the trimmed V and J ends, which lost 5 bases and 4 bases, there was a span of 11 bases. This CDR3 contains 13 residues. This CDR3 reads CASSPGTTYGYTF. CDR3 sequence (DNA): TGTGCCAGCAGTCCTGGGACAACCTATGGCTACACCTTC.

V usage is TRBV9 and J usage is TRBJ2-3; D tentatively reads TRBD1 or TRBD2 (5 bases each). Trimming left V 4 bases short and J 2 bases short, with 14 bases between. Germline V CDR1 and CDR2: SGDLS, YYNGEE. This CDR3 contains 15 residues. The CDR3 coding sequence is TGTGCCAGCAGCTCAGAGGGACCTCCCACAGATACGCAGTATTTT. Translated, it gives CASSSEGPPTDTQYF.

This clonotype has just a few counts. This chain joins TRBV7-8 and TRBJ2-6; possible D gene TRBD2, 5 bases. V gave up 8 bases and J gave up 0 bases, with 14 bases separating them. Germline V lookup: CDR1 SGHVS, CDR2 FQNEAQ. The CDR3 extends over 16 amino acids. The chain's CDR3 is CASRRTRSSGANVLTF. CDR3 DNA: TGTGCCAGCCGGAGGACCCGATCCTCTGGGGCCAACGTCCTGACTTTC.

This clonotype turned up a few times. The chain recombines TRBV12-3 or TRBV12-4 with TRBJ1-2; TRBD1 agrees at 7 bases. The CDR3 spans 13 residues. V lost 8 bases, J lost 0 bases, and 3 bases stayed unmatched. In nucleotides, the CDR3 is TGTGCCAGCTCTCAGGGGGCTAACTATGGCTACACCTTC. Translated: CASSQGANYGYTF.

This clonotype occurred once. This chain connects TRBV20-1 to TRBJ2-3; 10 bases map to TRBD2. The length of the CDR3 is 17 residues. Germline values: CDR1 DFQATT, CDR2 SNEGSKA (reference sequence). Germline trimming cut 3 bases from V and 1 base from J; bases unmatched to any gene: 10. The CDR3 bases are TGCAGTGCTAGTAGAGGTACCAGCGGGGGGGGCACAGATACGCAGTATTTT. This encodes CSASRGTSGGGTDTQYF.

The V call is TRBV5-1, the J call TRBJ2-3; D perhaps matches TRBD1 (5 bases). The germline V and J ends were trimmed by 0 bases and 4 bases, with 9 bases remaining between them. The CDR3 runs to 14 residues. Germline CDR1 and CDR2: SGHRS and YFSETQ. CDR3 DNA sequence: TGCGCCAGCAGCTTGGCCAGGGTTTCAGATACGCAGTATTTT. It translates to CASSLARVSDTQYF.

This clonotype was observed a handful of times. This chain joins TRBV6-5 and TRBJ1-1; D not certain. This CDR3 contains 13 residues. Germline-derived CDR1 and CDR2 are MNHEY and SVGAGI. V was cut by 6 bases and J by 8 bases, with 16 bases left in between. The CDR3 region is CASSLASGGEAFF. CDR3 DNA: TGTGCCAGCAGCCTGGCGTCGGGTGGGGAAGCTTTCTTT.